Below, 31 T cell receptor beta chains from the same sample are listed, as sequenced in a study of molecular identifiers for immune sequencing clone quantification. In TCRdb, the PCR reads were re-called with MiXCR into one record per CDR3 protein. The sample lists about 86,000 distinct CDR3 sequences; approximately 25% were seen once. Sequences were obtained from naive CD8+ T cells from blood, with Jurkat cell RNA spiked in. Stated subset: FACS-sorted CD8+CD4-CCR7+CD45RA+ naive T cells. The origin of the receptors is a human donor in good health. Some libraries in this study had Jurkat cell RNA spiked in.

This clonotype was counted a few times. The chain carries TRBV11-2 and TRBJ2-7; weak D call: TRBD1 (6 bases). Germline V gene sequence: CDR1 SGHAT, CDR2 FQNNGV. The CDR3 is 15 residues long. V lost 1 base, J lost 5 bases, and 15 bases lay in between. The CDR3 loop is CASSLAQTGSHEQYF. CDR3 coding DNA: TGTGCCAGCAGCTTAGCCCAGACAGGTTCGCACGAGCAGTACTTC.

This clonotype was observed a few times. This chain uses TRBV27 with TRBJ1-2, with D hard to call. This CDR3 has 13 residues. The V gene lost 0 bases and the J gene lost 3 bases, with 5 bases spanning the gap. CDR1 MNHEY and CDR2 SMNVEV come from the germline V gene (reference sequence). Here the CDR3 DNA reads TGTGCCAGCAGTTTATCCCCGGACTATGGCTACACCTTC. Translated, it gives CASSLSPDYGYTF.

Of note for this clonotype: Since a much larger clone is just one base distant, this may be a read error. This sequence joins TRBV20-1 and TRBJ2-1, with unresolved D. Trimming removed 0 bases from V and 13 bases from J, with 10 bases in between. CDR3 size: 11 residues. Germline V gene data show CDR1 as DFQATT and CDR2 as SNEGSKA (reference sequence). The CDR3 loop is CSARDWTGQFF. The DNA for the CDR3 is TGCAGTGCTAGAGATTGGACGGGTCAGTTCTTC.

This CDR3 reads CARSLAGRASYEQYF. CDR3 nucleotide sequence: TGTGCGAGGAGCTTGGCGGGTCGGGCCTCCTACGAGCAGTACTTC. The chain recombines TRBV5-3 with TRBJ2-7; TRBD2 might be the D (5 bases). TRBV5-3 is noted as an ORF with a role that remains uncertain. The CDR3 length is 15 residues.

This clonotype has just one count. At one boundary the junction diverges from the germline segment, which might be a read error. The J gene is TRBJ2-1, the V gene TRBV29-1; TRBD1 is a possible D gene (5 bases). The CDR3 totals 16 residues. CDR1 and CDR2 (germline): SQVTM, ANQGSEA. The CDR3 nucleotides are TGCAGCGCTGAAGGGGTGTGGCAGAGCTCCTACAATGAGCAGTTCTTC. Residues: CSAEGVWQSSYNEQFF.

Turning to this clonotype: At one end the junction does not follow the germline gene, possibly because of a read error. This chain links TRBV4-1 with TRBJ1-1; no firm D call. The CDR3 contains 16 residues. In germline, CDR1 is MGHRA, CDR2 YSYEKL. The CDR3 DNA reads TGCGCCAGCAGCCAAGGTCATGGCAGCCTGAACACTGAAACTTTCTTT. Protein: CASSQGHGSLNTETFF.

This clonotype was picked up a small number of times. The V and J genes are TRBV30 and TRBJ2-1; maybe TRBD2 (7 bases). The V end lost 5 bases, the J end lost 4 bases, and 9 bases lay between the germline ends. The CDR3 has 12 amino acids. Germline V gene sequence: CDR1 GTSNPN, CDR2 SVGIG (reference sequence). In nucleotides, the CDR3 is TGTGCCTGGGGGGGGGCTTACAATGAGCAGTTCTTC. Encoded protein: CAWGGAYNEQFF.

Details on this clonotype: Since the CDR3 does not end with the conserved phenylalanine or tryptophan, this likely comes from a read error. The V and J genes are TRBV30 and TRBJ2-1; D gene unclear. V dropped 3 bases and J dropped 12 bases, with 15 bases sitting between them. Germline V gives CDR1 GTSNPN, CDR2 SVGIG (reference sequence). The CDR3 is 12 amino acids. In nucleotides, the CDR3 is TGTGCCTGGAGGATACCCCTTCGAGGGCAGTTCTCC. The encoded protein is CAWRIPLRGQFS.

This clonotype was picked up many times. The V gene is TRBV2, the J gene TRBJ2-3; 11 nucleotides align to TRBD2. In germline, CDR1 is SNHLY, CDR2 FYNNEI. Germline trimming cut 0 bases from V and 5 bases from J; bases unmatched to any gene: 4. This CDR3 is 16 amino acids long. CDR3: CASSEASGRAKDTQYF. The CDR3 DNA is TGTGCCAGCAGTGAAGCTAGCGGGAGGGCCAAAGATACGCAGTATTTT.

The genes are TRBV19 and TRBJ2-5; D is tentatively TRBD1 or TRBD2 (7 bases each). The CDR3 is made up of 15 amino acids. Germline loops: CDR1 LNHDA, CDR2 SQIVND (reference sequence). Deletions cut 5 bases from V and 6 bases from J, with 19 bases between. The CDR3 here is CASSLQGGLVKTQYF. CDR3 bases: TGTGCCAGTAGTCTGCAGGGGGGGCTTGTGAAGACCCAGTACTTC. Supplemented by reference TRBV19 and TRBJ2-5, the full variable domain reads DGGITQSPKYLFRKEGQNVTLSCEQNLNHDAMYWYRQDPGQGLRLIYYSQIVNDFQKGDIAEGYSVSREKKESFPLTVTSAQKNPTAFYLCASSLQGGLVKTQYFGPGTRLLVL.

The chain carries TRBV12-3 or TRBV12-4 and TRBJ2-5; 11 positions agree with TRBD2. The junction had 10 bases not matched to a gene; V was cut back by 2 bases and J by 5 bases. The CDR3 is 17 residues long. CDR3 nucleotide sequence: TGTGCCAGCAGTTTATTGGGGCTAGCGGGAGGAGGGGAGACCCAGTACTTC. Amino acids: CASSLLGLAGGGETQYF.

The V call is TRBV7-9, the J call TRBJ2-3; unclear D gene. Per germline, CDR1 SEHNR and CDR2 FQNEAQ (reference sequence). Trimming took 2 bases from V and 0 from J, leaving 6 bases between them. This CDR3 has 14 amino acids. The chain's CDR3 is CASSLTPSTDTQYF. The CDR3 region has the DNA TGTGCCAGCAGCTTAACACCGAGCACAGATACGCAGTATTTT.

This clonotype has a count of ten or more. The V call is TRBV7-6, the J call TRBJ2-5; 8 bases fit TRBD1. Germline CDR1 is SGHVS and CDR2 is FNYEAQ. V was pared by 7 bases and J by 8 bases, with 6 bases of the junction left unmatched. The CDR3 consists of 12 residues. CDR3 nucleotides: TGTGCCAGCACCCCGACAGGGGAAACCCAGTACTTC. Its translation: CASTPTGETQYF.

The chain carries TRBV6-2 or TRBV6-3 and TRBJ2-7; D gene uncertain. Germline CDR1 is MNHEY and CDR2 is SVGEGT. Trimming left V 5 bases short and J 2 bases short, with 16 bases between. The CDR3 consists of 15 residues. This CDR3 is CASSHQVGVPYEQYF. In DNA form, the CDR3 reads TGTGCCAGCAGTCACCAGGTTGGGGTACCCTACGAGCAGTACTTC.

Turning to this clonotype: Possible read error: a much larger clone is one base away. The final CDR3 position lacks the conserved phenylalanine or tryptophan, pointing to a likely read error. The rearrangement joins TRBV7-9 to TRBJ2-5; 7 bases agree with TRBD1. Trimming took 8 bases from V and 2 from J; bases not matched to a gene: 11. Per germline, CDR1 SEHNR and CDR2 FQNEAQ (reference sequence). The CDR3 loop spans 15 amino acids. The CDR3 sequence: CASCQRQGRQETQYC. CDR3 bases: TGTGCCAGCTGCCAGAGACAGGGAAGGCAAGAGACCCAGTACTGC.

The table lists this clonotype with a few counts. The CDR3 nucleotides read TGTGCCAGCAGTGGAAAGCTCTCCGGGGCCTACGAGCAGTACTTC. This codes for CASSGKLSGAYEQYF. The chain couples TRBV25-1 to TRBJ2-7; TRBD2 is a possible D gene (5 bases). The V end lost 4 bases, the J end lost 2 bases, and 15 bases lay between the germline ends. Germline V gene lookup returns CDR1 MGHDK and CDR2 SYGVNS. The CDR3 consists of 15 residues.

The rearrangement uses TRBV12-3 or TRBV12-4 and TRBJ1-1, with a tentative D call TRBD1 (5 bases). This CDR3 comprises 15 residues. V lost 4 bases and J lost 2, with 14 bases in between. The CDR3 sequence: CASSYSKWGNTEAFF. CDR3 DNA: TGTGCCAGCAGTTACTCAAAATGGGGCAACACTGAAGCTTTCTTT.

Worth noting for this clonotype: A much larger clone is a single base away; this may be a read error. V and J are TRBV11-2 and TRBJ2-3; D ambiguous. Trimming removed 5 bases from V and 0 bases from J, with 6 bases in between. Per germline, CDR1 SGHAT and CDR2 FQNNGV. The CDR3 contains 13 residues. The CDR3 DNA follows: TGTGCCAGCAGCCCCGTTAGCACAGATACGCAGTATTTT. It is translated as CASSPVSTDTQYF.

This clonotype occurred many times. This chain links TRBV13 with TRBJ1-1; D call uncertain. V lost 1 base and J 1 base, leaving 4 bases between the germline ends. The CDR3 has 13 amino acids. From germline, CDR1 is PRHDT and CDR2 FYEKMQ (reference sequence). CDR3 residues: CASSLEQNTEAFF. The CDR3 region has the DNA TGTGCCAGCAGCTTAGAACAGAACACTGAAGCTTTCTTT.

The rearrangement joins TRBV6-2 or TRBV6-3 to TRBJ2-3, with 8 bases lining up with TRBD1. The J segment lost 2 bases and the V segment lost 2 bases, leaving 6 bases of the junction unmatched. Germline V gene lookup returns CDR1 MNHEY and CDR2 SVGEGT. This CDR3 region has 16 residues. The CDR3: CASSYEGQGITDTQYF. The CDR3 DNA follows: TGTGCCAGCAGTTACGAAGGACAGGGTATCACAGATACGCAGTATTTT.

The sample holds one count of this clonotype. The chain joins TRBV11-2 to TRBJ2-5, with 11 bases lining up with TRBD2. The CDR3 runs to 15 residues. Germline loops: CDR1 SGHAT, CDR2 FQNNGV. The V segment lost 5 bases and the J segment 5 bases; nucleotides outside the gene matches: 7. The CDR3: CASSRLAGGLETQYF. The CDR3 coding sequence is TGTGCCAGCAGCCGGCTAGCGGGAGGCTTGGAGACCCAGTACTTC.

This clonotype came up many times. The chain links TRBV5-6 to TRBJ2-5; D unresolved. Germline CDR1 reads SGHDT; CDR2 reads YYEEEE. The CDR3 is 14 residues long. Trimming shortened V by 1 base and J by 4 bases, and 11 bases separated the two germline ends. The DNA of the CDR3 is TGTGCCAGCAGCTTGTTGGCCGAAGGAGAGACCCAGTACTTC. This encodes CASSLLAEGETQYF.

Comments on this clonotype: A junction boundary mismatches the germline segment, possibly from a read error. The chain has TRBV4-3 and TRBJ2-7; 7 positions match TRBD2. The CDR3 consists of 15 residues. Germline CDR1 and CDR2: LGHNA and YSLEER. The CDR3 spells CVSSRQGGSRYEQYF. CDR3 DNA sequence: TGCGTCAGCAGCCGGCAGGGCGGGAGTAGATACGAGCAGTACTTC.

Comment on this clonotype: A much larger clone differs by one base, so this may be a read error. This rearrangement joins TRBV7-9 to TRBJ2-5; a weak D match, TRBD2 (5 bases). This CDR3 has 11 residues. The V gene's germline CDR1 is SEHNR and CDR2 FQNEAQ (reference sequence). The CDR3 nucleotides are TGTGCCAGCAGCCCTAGGGAGACCCTGTACTTC. This encodes CASSPRETLYF.

The chain employs TRBV29-1 and TRBJ2-1; D not certain. In germline, CDR1 is SQVTM, CDR2 ANQGSEA. The CDR3 has 11 residues. V lost 4 bases and J 9 bases, leaving 10 bases between the germline ends. CDR3 amino acids: CSVGQAAEQFF. CDR3 nucleotide sequence: TGCAGCGTTGGCCAGGCGGCTGAGCAGTTCTTC.

This clonotype was recorded a few times. V is TRBV27 and J is TRBJ1-1; no clear D gene. Germline-derived CDR1 and CDR2 are MNHEY and SMNVEV (reference sequence). The CDR3 extends over 13 amino acids. V lost 6 bases to trimming and J lost 2 bases, with 10 bases between them. The CDR3 loop is CASRGFLNTEAFF. CDR3 sequence (DNA): TGTGCCAGCAGAGGGTTTCTCAACACTGAAGCTTTCTTT.

The chain is built from TRBV4-3 and TRBJ2-1; 12 positions match TRBD1. CDR1 is LGHNA, CDR2 YSLEER, per germline. The CDR3 has 19 amino acids. V shed 0 bases, J shed 7 bases, and the junction held 13 bases outside the gene matches. The CDR3 protein is CASSQDALDRDRGRNEQFF. The CDR3 bases are TGCGCCAGCAGCCAAGATGCCCTTGACCGGGACAGGGGGCGTAATGAGCAGTTCTTC.

J is TRBJ2-1 and V is TRBV24-1; possibly TRBD1 for D (6 bases). The better agreement between TRBJ2-7 and the DNA end casts doubt on the J call. Germline V gene sequence: CDR1 KGHDR, CDR2 SFDVKD. This CDR3 has 12 residues. CDR3 protein: CATSDGDNEQYF. The CDR3, as DNA: TGTGCCACCAGTGATGGGGACAATGAGCAGTACTTC.

V is TRBV29-1 and J is TRBJ2-1, with D perhaps being TRBD1 or TRBD2 (6 bases each). The germline V and J ends were trimmed by 7 bases and 9 bases, with 16 bases remaining between them. The CDR3 length is 12 residues. CDR1 and CDR2 (germline): SQVTM, ANQGSEA. The CDR3 here is CSGRGVVVEQFF. The DNA for the CDR3 is TGCAGCGGGAGGGGGGTAGTGGTTGAGCAGTTCTTC.

There are a few counts of this clonotype. The chain uses TRBV19 and TRBJ2-3, with D perhaps given as TRBD1 or TRBD2 (6 bases each). The CDR3 is 15 residues long. With 5 bases removed from V and 2 bases from J, the gap between germline ends came to 14 bases. Germline CDR1 reads LNHDA; CDR2 reads SQIVND (reference sequence). CDR3 DNA sequence: TGTGCCAGTAGTCTCCTAGGGGGACTCACAGATACGCAGTATTTT. Translation: CASSLLGGLTDTQYF.

This clonotype was found many times. The chain recombines TRBV29-1 with TRBJ1-1; 7 nucleotides match TRBD1. Germline loops: CDR1 SQVTM, CDR2 ANQGSEA. The length of the CDR3 is 13 residues. Trimming at V came to 7 bases and at J to 1 base, leaving 6 bases not matched to a gene. Written as DNA, the CDR3 is TGCAGCGGGGACGACAGGGCGAACACTGAAGCTTTCTTT. Residues: CSGDDRANTEAFF.